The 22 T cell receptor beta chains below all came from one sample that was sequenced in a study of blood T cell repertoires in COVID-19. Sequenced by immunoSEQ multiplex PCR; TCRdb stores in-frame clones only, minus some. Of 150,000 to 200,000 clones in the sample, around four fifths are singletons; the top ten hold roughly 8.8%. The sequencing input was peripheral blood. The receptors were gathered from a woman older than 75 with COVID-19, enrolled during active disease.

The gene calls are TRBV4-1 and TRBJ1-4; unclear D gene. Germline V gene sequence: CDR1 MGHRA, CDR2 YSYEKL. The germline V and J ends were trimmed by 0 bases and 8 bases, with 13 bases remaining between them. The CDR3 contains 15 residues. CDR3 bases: TGCGCCAGCAGCCAAGAGGATGGGCAGTTCGAAAAACTGTTTTTT. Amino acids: CASSQEDGQFEKLFF.

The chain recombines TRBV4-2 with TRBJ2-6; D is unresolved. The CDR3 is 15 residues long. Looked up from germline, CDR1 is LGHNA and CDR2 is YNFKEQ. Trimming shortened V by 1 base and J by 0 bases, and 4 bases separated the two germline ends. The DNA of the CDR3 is TGTGCCAGCAGCCAAGTCAGCTCTGGGGCCAACGTCCTGACTTTC. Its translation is CASSQVSSGANVLTF.

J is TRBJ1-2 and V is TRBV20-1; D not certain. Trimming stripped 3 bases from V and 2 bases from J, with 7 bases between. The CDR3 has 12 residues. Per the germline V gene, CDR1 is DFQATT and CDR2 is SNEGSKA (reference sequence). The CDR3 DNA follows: TGCAGTGCTAGTAACAGAAACTATGGCTACACCTTC. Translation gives CSASNRNYGYTF.

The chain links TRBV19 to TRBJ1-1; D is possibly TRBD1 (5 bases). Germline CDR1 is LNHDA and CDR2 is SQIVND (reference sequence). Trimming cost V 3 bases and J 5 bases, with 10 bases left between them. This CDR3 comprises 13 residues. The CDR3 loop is CASSMGGGTEAFF. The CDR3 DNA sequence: TGTGCCAGTAGTATGGGCGGGGGTACTGAAGCTTTCTTT. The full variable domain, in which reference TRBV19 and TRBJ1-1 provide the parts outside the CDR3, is DGGITQSPKYLFRKEGQNVTLSCEQNLNHDAMYWYRQDPGQGLRLIYYSQIVNDFQKGDIAEGYSVSREKKESFPLTVTSAQKNPTAFYLCASSMGGGTEAFFGQGTRLTVV.

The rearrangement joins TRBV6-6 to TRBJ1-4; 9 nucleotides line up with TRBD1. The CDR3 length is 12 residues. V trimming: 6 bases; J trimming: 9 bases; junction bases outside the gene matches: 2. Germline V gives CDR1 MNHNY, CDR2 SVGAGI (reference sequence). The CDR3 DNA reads TGTGCCAGCAGCACAGGGGGCCAAAAACTGTTTTTT. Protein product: CASSTGGQKLFF.

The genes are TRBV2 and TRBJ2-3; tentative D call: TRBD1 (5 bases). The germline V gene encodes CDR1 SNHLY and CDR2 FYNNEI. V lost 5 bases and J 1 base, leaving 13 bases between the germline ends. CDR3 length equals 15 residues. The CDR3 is CASSKLLGGTDTQYF. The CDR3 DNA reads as TGTGCCAGCAGTAAACTATTAGGGGGCACAGATACGCAGTATTTT.

The CDR3 loop reads CASGSSYNSPLHF. For the CDR3, the DNA is TGTGCCAGCGGGAGCTCCTATAATTCACCCCTCCACTTT. This rearrangement joins TRBV7-3 to TRBJ1-6, with no clear D. With 8 bases removed from V and 0 bases from J, the gap between germline ends came to 5 bases. There are 13 residues in the CDR3. CDR1 is SGHTA and CDR2 is FQGTGA in the germline V gene.

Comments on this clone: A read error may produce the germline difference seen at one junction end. The CDR3 loop is CASSLSIGTGCTDTQYF. For the CDR3, the DNA is TGTGCTAGCAGCTTATCAATTGGGACTGGCTGCACAGATACGCAGTATTTT. The chain uses TRBV7-7 and TRBJ2-3, with D possibly being TRBD2 (6 bases). Germline V gene data show CDR1 as SSHAT and CDR2 as FNYEAQ (reference sequence). The CDR3 is 17 amino acids.

CDR3 nucleotide sequence: TGTGCCAGCAGCTTAGCTTCTTGGCAGGGAGGTGGCTACACCTTC. This translates into CASSLASWQGGGYTF. The V call is TRBV13, the J call TRBJ1-2, with a possible D match to TRBD1 (5 bases). The V end was cut by 1 base, the J end by 7 bases, with 16 bases between. Germline V gene sequence: CDR1 PRHDT, CDR2 FYEKMQ (reference sequence). The CDR3 has 15 amino acids.

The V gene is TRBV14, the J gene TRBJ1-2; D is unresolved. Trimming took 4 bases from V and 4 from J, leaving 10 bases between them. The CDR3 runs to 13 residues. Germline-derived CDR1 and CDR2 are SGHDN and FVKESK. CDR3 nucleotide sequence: TGTGCCAGCAGCCCGAGCGAGGGCTATGGCTACACCTTC. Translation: CASSPSEGYGYTF.

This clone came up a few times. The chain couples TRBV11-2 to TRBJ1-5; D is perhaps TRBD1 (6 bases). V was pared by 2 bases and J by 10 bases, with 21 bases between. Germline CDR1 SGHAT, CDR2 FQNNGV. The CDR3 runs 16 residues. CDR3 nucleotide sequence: TGTGCCAGCAGCTTATTTTGGTGGGACACGGGGAAACCCCAGCATTTT. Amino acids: CASSLFWWDTGKPQHF.

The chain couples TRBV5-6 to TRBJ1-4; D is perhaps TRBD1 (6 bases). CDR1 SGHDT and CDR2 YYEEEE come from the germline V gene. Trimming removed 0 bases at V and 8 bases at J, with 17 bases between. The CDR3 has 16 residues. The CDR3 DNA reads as TGTGCCAGCAGCTTGGCCGGGGGGCCAGTTAGGGAAAAACTGTTTTTT. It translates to CASSLAGGPVREKLFF.

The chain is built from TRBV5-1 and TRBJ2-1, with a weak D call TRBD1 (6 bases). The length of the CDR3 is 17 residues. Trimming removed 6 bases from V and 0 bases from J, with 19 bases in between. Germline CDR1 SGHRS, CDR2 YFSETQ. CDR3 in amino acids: CASTLGANPSSYNEQFF. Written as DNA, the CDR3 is TGCGCCAGCACCCTGGGGGCAAATCCTAGCTCCTACAATGAGCAGTTCTTC.

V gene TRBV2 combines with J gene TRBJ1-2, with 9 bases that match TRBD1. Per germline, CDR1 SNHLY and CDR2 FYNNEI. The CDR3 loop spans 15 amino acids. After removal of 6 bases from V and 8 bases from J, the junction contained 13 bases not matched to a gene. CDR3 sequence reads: CASSERTGGAGGYTF. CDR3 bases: TGTGCCAGCAGCGAGCGTACAGGGGGCGCGGGGGGCTACACCTTC.

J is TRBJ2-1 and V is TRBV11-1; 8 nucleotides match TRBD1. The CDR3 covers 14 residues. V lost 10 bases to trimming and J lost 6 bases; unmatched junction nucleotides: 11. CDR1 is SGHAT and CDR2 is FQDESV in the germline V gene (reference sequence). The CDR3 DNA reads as TGTGCCACCCCCGACAGGGGCCCCCCCAATGAGCAGTTCTTC. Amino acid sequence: CATPDRGPPNEQFF.

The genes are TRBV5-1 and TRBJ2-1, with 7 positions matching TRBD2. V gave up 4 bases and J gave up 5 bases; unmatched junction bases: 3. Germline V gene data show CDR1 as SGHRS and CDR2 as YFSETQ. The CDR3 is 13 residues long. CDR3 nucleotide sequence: TGCGCCAGCAGCACTGGGGGGGACAATGAGCAGTTCTTC. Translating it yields CASSTGGDNEQFF.

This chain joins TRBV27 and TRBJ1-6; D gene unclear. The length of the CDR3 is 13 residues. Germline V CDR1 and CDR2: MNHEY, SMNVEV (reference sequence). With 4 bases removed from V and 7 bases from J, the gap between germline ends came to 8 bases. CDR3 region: CASSSTLNSPLHF. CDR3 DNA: TGTGCCAGCAGTTCTACCCTGAATTCACCCCTCCACTTT.

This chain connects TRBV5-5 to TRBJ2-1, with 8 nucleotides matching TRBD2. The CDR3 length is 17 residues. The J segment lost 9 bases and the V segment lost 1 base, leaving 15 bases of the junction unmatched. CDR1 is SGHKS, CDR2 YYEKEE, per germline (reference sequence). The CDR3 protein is CASSLQSAAGGRVEQFF. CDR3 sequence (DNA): TGTGCCAGCAGCTTGCAGAGTGCGGCGGGAGGAAGGGTTGAGCAGTTCTTC.

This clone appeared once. The CDR3 bases are TGTGCCAGCAGCCAAGGGGGGCTGAGGACTGGGACCGGGGAGCTGTTTTTT. This gives the protein CASSQGGLRTGTGELFF. This chain connects TRBV3-1 (or the pseudogene TRBV3-2) to TRBJ2-2, with a possible D match to TRBD1 (6 bases). The CDR3 totals 17 residues. The V end lost 1 base, the J end lost 5 bases, and 17 bases lay between the germline ends. Germline V gives CDR1 LGHDT, CDR2 YNNKEL (reference sequence).

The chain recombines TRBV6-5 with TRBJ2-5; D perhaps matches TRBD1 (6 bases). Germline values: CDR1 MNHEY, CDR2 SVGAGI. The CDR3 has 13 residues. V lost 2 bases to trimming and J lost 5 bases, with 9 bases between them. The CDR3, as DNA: TGTGCCAGCAGTTACGGGGGCACGGAGACCCAGTACTTC. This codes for CASSYGGTETQYF.

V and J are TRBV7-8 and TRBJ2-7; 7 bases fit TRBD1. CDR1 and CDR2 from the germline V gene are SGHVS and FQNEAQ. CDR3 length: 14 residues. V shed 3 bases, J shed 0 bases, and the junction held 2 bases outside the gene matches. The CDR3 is CASSLDRHSYEQYF. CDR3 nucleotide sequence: TGTGCCAGCAGCTTGGACAGGCACTCCTACGAGCAGTACTTC.

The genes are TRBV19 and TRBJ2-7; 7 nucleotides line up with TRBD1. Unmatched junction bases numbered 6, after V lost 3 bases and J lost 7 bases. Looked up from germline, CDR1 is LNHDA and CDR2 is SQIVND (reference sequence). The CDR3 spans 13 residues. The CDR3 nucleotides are TGTGCCAGTAGTATCGGGGACAGCAAGGAGCAGTACTTC. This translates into CASSIGDSKEQYF.